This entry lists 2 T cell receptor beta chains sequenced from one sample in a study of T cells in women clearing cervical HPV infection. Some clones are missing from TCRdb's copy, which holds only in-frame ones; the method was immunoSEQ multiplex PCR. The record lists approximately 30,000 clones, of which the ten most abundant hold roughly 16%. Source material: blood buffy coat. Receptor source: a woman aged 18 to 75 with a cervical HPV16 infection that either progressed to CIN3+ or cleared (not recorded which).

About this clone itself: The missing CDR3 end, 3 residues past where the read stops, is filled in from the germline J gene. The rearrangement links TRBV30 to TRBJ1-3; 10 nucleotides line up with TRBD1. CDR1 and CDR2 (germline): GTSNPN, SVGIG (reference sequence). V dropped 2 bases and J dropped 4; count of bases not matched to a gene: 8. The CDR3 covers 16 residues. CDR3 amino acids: CAWSRDRGLSGNTIYF. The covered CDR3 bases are TGTGCCTGGAGTCGAGACAGGGGGCTTTCGGGAAACACC.

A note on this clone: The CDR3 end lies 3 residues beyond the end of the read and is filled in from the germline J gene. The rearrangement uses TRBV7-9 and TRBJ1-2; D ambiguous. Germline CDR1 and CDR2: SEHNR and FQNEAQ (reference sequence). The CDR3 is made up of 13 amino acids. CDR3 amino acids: CASSPVRSYDYTF. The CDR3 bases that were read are TGTGCCAGCAGCCCCGTCCGTTCCTACGAC.